Below are 7 T cell receptor beta chains sequenced from a single sample in a study of CD8 T cells in ankylosing spondylitis. TCRdb re-analysed the 5' RACE reads in MiXCR, keeping a single row per CDR3 protein. The table shows approximately 400,000 distinct CDR3 sequences, with roughly 26% occurring only once. These TCRs' antigens remain unknown. Findings and caveats of the study: Ankylosing spondylitis blood appeared to be characterized by a TCR beta motif of under ten highly homologous variants.

Material: blood, either unsorted or a sorted T cell fraction (not recorded which). The receptors were gathered from a male donor with ankylosing spondylitis.

The sample holds a few counts of this clonotype. The V call is TRBV7-9, the J call TRBJ2-7; 9 bases fit TRBD1. J lost 1 base, V lost 4 bases, and 2 bases had no gene match. CDR3 length equals 14 residues. CDR1 is SEHNR and CDR2 is FQNEAQ in the germline V gene (reference sequence). The CDR3 protein is CASSSDRGSYEQYF. CDR3 nucleotide sequence: TGTGCCAGCAGCTCGGACAGGGGATCCTACGAGCAGTACTTC. The full variable domain, completed using reference TRBV7-9 and TRBJ2-7, is DTGVSQNPRHKITKRGQNVTFRCDPISEHNRLYWYRQTLGQGPEFLTYFQNEAQLEKSRLLSDRFSAERPKGSFSTLEIQRTEQGDSAMYLCASSSDRGSYEQYFGPGTRLTVT.

The chain has TRBV5-1 and TRBJ2-6; D is undetermined. The V end lost 4 bases, the J end lost 0 bases, and 11 bases lay between the germline ends. Germline-derived CDR1 and CDR2 are SGHRS and YFSETQ. CDR3 size: 16 residues. The CDR3 spells CASSHRRSSGANVLTF. As DNA, the CDR3 is TGCGCCAGCAGCCACCGTAGGAGCTCTGGGGCCAACGTCCTGACTTTC.

The chain employs TRBV5-1 and TRBJ2-1, with D perhaps matching TRBD1 (6 bases). The CDR3 sequence is 15 residues long. Trimming shortened V by 4 bases and J by 2 bases, and 13 bases separated the two germline ends. Germline V lookup: CDR1 SGHRS, CDR2 YFSETQ. The CDR3 region has the DNA TGCGCCAGCAGCGTTGGACAGCCAACCTACAATGAGCAGTTCTTC. Amino acid sequence: CASSVGQPTYNEQFF.

The chain has TRBV5-1 and TRBJ2-7; no clear D. Germline lookup yields CDR1 SGHRS and CDR2 YFSETQ. This CDR3 is built from 12 residues. The ends were cut back, 4 bases at V and 0 bases at J, with 5 bases in the middle. The CDR3 nucleotides are TGCGCCAGCAGCGGCTTCTCCTACGAGCAGTACTTC. Translation: CASSGFSYEQYF.

A few counts support this clonotype. V usage is TRBV20-1 and J usage is TRBJ2-7; D gene uncertain. The CDR3 has 11 amino acids. With 5 bases removed from V and 3 bases from J, the gap between germline ends came to 8 bases. Per the germline V gene, CDR1 is DFQATT and CDR2 is SNEGSKA (reference sequence). CDR3 nucleotide sequence: TGCAGTGCTTACCTACTCTACGAGCAGTACTTC. Translated: CSAYLLYEQYF.

This clonotype was seen a few times. CDR3 sequence: CASSLDRYPYEQYF. The CDR3 bases are TGTGCCAGCAGCTTAGACAGGTACCCCTACGAGCAGTACTTC. V and J are TRBV7-9 and TRBJ2-7; D is perhaps TRBD1 (5 bases). Germline V lookup: CDR1 SEHNR, CDR2 FQNEAQ (reference sequence). The CDR3 totals 14 residues. V dropped 1 base and J dropped 2 bases, with 9 bases sitting between them.

The rearrangement uses TRBV10-3 and TRBJ2-3; TRBD2 matches at 11 bases. CDR3 length: 17 residues. In germline, CDR1 is ENHRY, CDR2 SYGVKD. The V gene end was trimmed by 2 bases and the J gene end by 5 bases; junction bases not matched to a gene: 9. CDR3 sequence (DNA): TGTGCCATCAGTGAGACAGGTAGCGGGAGGGCCCTAGATACGCAGTATTTT. It is translated as CAISETGSGRALDTQYF.